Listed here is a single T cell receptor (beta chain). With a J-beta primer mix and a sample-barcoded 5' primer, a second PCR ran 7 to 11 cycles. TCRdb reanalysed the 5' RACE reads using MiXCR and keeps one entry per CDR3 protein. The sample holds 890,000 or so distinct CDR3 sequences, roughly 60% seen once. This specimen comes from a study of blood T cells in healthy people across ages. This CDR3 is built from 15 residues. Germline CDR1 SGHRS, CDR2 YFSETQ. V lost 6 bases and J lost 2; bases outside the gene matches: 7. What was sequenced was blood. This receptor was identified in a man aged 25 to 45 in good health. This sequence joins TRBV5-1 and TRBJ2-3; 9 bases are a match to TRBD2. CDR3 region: CASIPSGGLTDTQYF. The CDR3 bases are TGCGCCAGCATCCCCAGCGGGGGGCTCACAGATACGCAGTATTTT.